A selection of T cell receptor beta chains follows, all from one sample in a study of graft-versus-host responses after intestinal transplantation. Assay: immunoSEQ multiplex PCR; the TCRdb copy retains only in-frame clones and omits some. The data show about 25,000 clones, around 82% seen once. These receptors have no known antigen. Sequencing used unstimulated CD8+ T cells sorted from spleen or lymph node cells, obtained before transplant. These receptors came from a human donor who was the organ donor for an intestinal transplant. CDR3s leave out the opening cysteine and the closing phenylalanine or tryptophan. A D gene is named only where the DNA matches it firmly. Clone size is given for some rows only: seen once, a few or many times, or a class if the clone is expanded.

size,V,D,CDR3
NA,TRBV25-1,TRBD2,ASSETASGGYNEQF
NA,TRBV10-3,NA,AISGTRTEAF
NA,TRBV15,TRBD2,ATSRRLAGGSYEQY
NA,TRBV5-1,NA,ASSLARGRDSPLH
NA,TRBV7-8,TRBD2,ASSLGATSGGYEQY
once,TRBV5-5,TRBD2,ASSLGLADGWSYNEQF
NA,TRBV13,TRBD2,ASSLTSGGSGQY
NA,TRBV7-6,NA,ASSIGQAPSYEQY
NA,TRBV5-4,TRBD1,ASGDTGGGTNEKLF
NA,TRBV7-2,NA,ASSPLNYGYT
once,TRBV4-1,NA,ASSQEGTGDIQY
NA,TRBV6-1,TRBD2,ASSERETSGGNEQF
NA,TRBV27,TRBD2,ASREEMSYNEQF
NA,TRBV6-5,TRBD1,ASSDGTALYEQY
NA,TRBV27,NA,ASSFSGQFTEAF
NA,TRBV7-9,TRBD1,ATYTLGQGDEQY
NA,TRBV19,TRBD2,ASSIVAGEETQY
once,TRBV5-6,NA,ASSLGGYEQY
NA,TRBV4-1,TRBD1,ASSQRQGDPGELF
few,TRBV4-1,TRBD2,ASSQDRGVGDTQY
NA,TRBV4-2,TRBD1,ASSQVAGGYEQY
NA,TRBV18,NA,ASSPRKISLTEQF
NA,TRBV27,TRBD1,ASSPGQYNEQF
NA,TRBV4-1,NA,ASSYKQVMNTEAF
NA,TRBV30,TRBD2,AWSVSAGGNEQF
NA,TRBV19,NA,ASGGGVNTEAF
NA,TRBV6-5,NA,ASSYSGEPSTEAF
NA,TRBV5-4,TRBD2,ASSLAGDEQY
NA,TRBV6-6,TRBD1,ASTQGPGGHGYT
NA,TRBV27,NA,ASKGFGAGSYEQY
NA,TRBV7-6,NA,ASSSNGGDGYT
once,TRBV5-1,NA,ASSLAYTDQPQH
NA,TRBV15,TRBD1,ATSLSRGQETQY
NA,TRBV7-6,TRBD1,ASSERDRANIQY
NA,TRBV5-6,NA,ASSLVVNGGTEAF
NA,TRBV7-9,NA,ASSLTSRLDYGYT
NA,TRBV11-2,TRBD1,ASSLWDSSYEQY
NA,TRBV6-5,TRBD1,ASSYYLGGPTEAF
NA,TRBV5-6,NA,ASSLAGNTEAF
NA,TRBV19,NA,ASSMSNGIANIQY
NA,TRBV13,NA,ASTSREGKAKNIQY
NA,TRBV4-1,NA,ASSQDRVQNYGYT
NA,TRBV4-1,NA,ASSPLRHDPYEQY